This T cell receptor beta chain originates from a study of blood T cell repertoires in COVID-19. Original handling: Reference gene primer amplification yielded estimated nucleated cell counts. TCRdb keeps only in-frame clones here, not all; method: immunoSEQ multiplex PCR. D and trimming come from the DNA, and the V and J calls and clone size come from that table. This sample has more than 300,000 clones; around 88% occur once, and the top ten carry 1.5% to 2%. Germline CDR1 is MNHEY and CDR2 is SMNVEV (reference sequence). CDR3 length equals 17 residues. The V end lost 2 bases, the J end lost 4 bases, and 20 bases lay between the germline ends.

This TCR derives from a woman aged 30 to 39 with COVID-19, enrolled during active disease. The sequencing input was peripheral blood. The chain combines TRBV27 with TRBJ2-5; a possible D gene is TRBD2 (6 bases). The CDR3 nucleotides read TGTGCCAGCAGTTTAGGTCCGGGACTCGGGTACGGAGAGACCCAGTACTTC. Translated: CASSLGPGLGYGETQYF.